The 6 T cell receptor beta chains reported below all come from one sample, sequenced in a study of metastatic and nonmetastatic thyroid tumors. TCRdb used MiXCR to call clones anew from the PCR reads. The table has 15,000 to 20,000 clones, around 13% seen once. Every patient was untreated before thyroid surgery. The sequencing sample was made of blood. These receptors came from a female donor with papillary thyroid cancer or a benign thyroid nodule (not recorded which). Some clones in this sample may be carry-over from other donors' samples.

The chain joins TRBV4-1 to TRBJ1-5; 9 nucleotides line up with TRBD1. This CDR3 spans 16 amino acids. Losses at the gene ends were 1 base for V and 16 bases for J; bases not matched to a gene: 17. Germline loops: CDR1 MGHRA, CDR2 YSYEKL. The CDR3 sequence is CASSQASGTGYQPPHF. The CDR3 region has the DNA TGCGCCAGCAGCCAAGCATCGGGGACAGGGTATCAGCCCCCCCATTTT.

This clone was seen ten or more times. The V and J genes are TRBV5-1 and TRBJ2-7; TRBD1 agrees at 7 bases. V shed 3 bases and J 5 bases; nucleotides not matched to a gene: 11. The germline V gene has CDR1 SGHRS and CDR2 YFSETQ. The CDR3 runs 15 residues. The CDR3 bases are TGCGCCAGCAGCTGGAACGACAGGGTAGCCCACGAGCAGTACTTC. Residues: CASSWNDRVAHEQYF.

This clone occurred many times. The V gene is TRBV11-1, the J gene TRBJ1-1; no clear D gene. The CDR3 sequence is 16 residues long. Germline CDR1 reads SGHAT; CDR2 reads FQDESV (reference sequence). Trimming removed 1 base from V and 2 bases from J, with 14 bases in between. CDR3 protein: CASSLEPALGNTEAFF. CDR3 nucleotides: TGTGCCAGCAGCTTAGAACCGGCCTTAGGAAACACTGAAGCTTTCTTT.

This chain uses TRBV14 with TRBJ2-2, with D perhaps matching TRBD1 or TRBD2 (6 bases each). Germline V gene lookup returns CDR1 SGHDN and CDR2 FVKESK. The CDR3 loop spans 18 amino acids. Trimming pared 0 bases from V and 5 bases from J, leaving 19 bases between. As DNA, the CDR3 is TGTGCCAGCAGCCAAGAGAGGGGGGACCCCAGGCGGACCGGGGAGCTGTTTTTT. This translates into CASSQERGDPRRTGELFF.

V usage is TRBV11-2 and J usage is TRBJ2-3; 7 nucleotides match TRBD2. The V gene's germline CDR1 is SGHAT and CDR2 FQNNGV. This CDR3 is built from 17 residues. Trimming at V came to 5 bases and at J to 2 bases, leaving 13 bases not matched to a gene. CDR3 amino acids: CASSTDYSGLDTDTQYF. The CDR3 DNA follows: TGTGCCAGCAGCACAGACTATAGCGGACTAGACACAGATACGCAGTATTTT.

CDR3 in DNA: TGTGCCATCAATCTGGGCGGGGAGCTGTTTTTT. Its protein is CAINLGGELFF. The J gene is TRBJ2-2, the V gene TRBV10-3, with D hard to call. V shed 7 bases and J shed 7 bases, with 7 bases lying between them. The CDR3 extends over 11 amino acids. Per germline, CDR1 ENHRY and CDR2 SYGVKD.